This TCR beta chain came from a study of diagnostic markers for celiac disease (TCRdb year 2020). By frequency, this clonotype is large (0.1 to 1%), with no count recorded. What this receptor recognizes is not known. Sequencing instrument: Illumina MiSeq. With the reads reprocessed by TCRdb, a single entry stands for each CDR3 protein sequence and no DNA is reported. This sample's table carries around 250 distinct CDR3 sequences. The ten largest clones take up around half of the sample. Measured from the cysteine to the phenylalanine, the CDR3 is 15 residues long. No DNA has been recorded. Looking up the germline V gene yields CDR1 SGHDN and CDR2 FVKESK.

Specimen: either unsorted cells or a sorted T cell fraction (not recorded which). Rearrangement joined TRBV14 to TRBJ2-1; TCRdb gives TRBD2 as the D gene, but with no DNA this cannot be confirmed. The source is a human donor. This table probably holds off-target reads from a library built for another chain. CDR3 reads: CASSPLAGGYNEQFF.